These T cell receptor beta chains were read from a single sample in a study of blood T cell repertoires in COVID-19. The protocol was immunoSEQ multiplex PCR, while the TCRdb copy is restricted to in-frame clones and leaves out a portion. Of approximately 350,000 clones in the sample, about 90% are singletons; the top ten hold less than 3.5%. The specimen sequenced was peripheral blood. All receptors derive from a woman aged 18-29 years who had recovered from COVID-19. Each CDR3 is given with its conserved first and last residue. Fields, in order: V gene, D gene, clone size, J gene, CDR3 DNA, CDR3 protein. The D gene is left open where the match is weak. The size entry is marked missing in some rows and otherwise reads once, few, many or a size class.

V: TRBV5-1; D: TRBD1; size: NA; J: TRBJ2-3; DNA: TGCGCCAGCAGCTACAACCGTGGACAGGGTAATCCAGATACGCAGTATTTT; CDR3: CASSYNRGQGNPDTQYF
V: TRBV6-5; D: TRBD1; size: NA; J: TRBJ1-2; DNA: TGTGCCAGCAGCTATGACAGGGTTTACTATGGCTACACCTTC; CDR3: CASSYDRVYYGYTF
V: TRBV24-1; D: NA; size: once; J: TRBJ1-1; DNA: TGTGCCACCAGGGGGCAGGGGAGAGCTTTCTTT; CDR3: CATRGQGRAFF
V: TRBV5-1; D: NA; size: NA; J: TRBJ1-2; DNA: TGCGCCAGCAGCTTGGAGGGGTTTAACTATGGCTACACCTTC; CDR3: CASSLEGFNYGYTF
V: TRBV7-2; D: NA; size: NA; J: TRBJ1-5; DNA: TGTGCCAGCAGCGGTACTCGGAGTAGCAATCAGCCCCAGCATTTT; CDR3: CASSGTRSSNQPQHF
V: TRBV7-9; D: TRBD1; size: once; J: TRBJ1-5; DNA: TGTGCCAGCAGCTCTGGACAGGGATGGCAGCCCCAGCATTTT; CDR3: CASSSGQGWQPQHF
V: TRBV6-5; D: TRBD1; size: NA; J: TRBJ1-2; DNA: TGTGCCAGCAGTTACGGGGACAGTAACTATGGCTACACCTTC; CDR3: CASSYGDSNYGYTF
V: TRBV14; D: TRBD2; size: NA; J: TRBJ2-5; DNA: TGTGCCAGCAGCCAAGCATCAACTAGCGGCCAAGAGACCCAGTACTTC; CDR3: CASSQASTSGQETQYF
V: TRBV24-1; D: TRBD2; size: NA; J: TRBJ2-1; DNA: TGTGCCACCAGTGATTTGCGTCGGGGACTAGCGGGAGCCCCCCCCTACAATGAGCAGTTCTTC; CDR3: CATSDLRRGLAGAPPYNEQFF
V: TRBV2; D: NA; size: few; J: TRBJ1-2; DNA: TGTGCCAGCGATTCGTCTCCACAGAGCTTCGGCTATGGCTACACCTTC; CDR3: CASDSSPQSFGYGYTF
V: TRBV13; D: NA; size: NA; J: TRBJ1-4; DNA: TGTGCCAGCAGCTTACGCCCGGGGGGCGGAAAACTGTTTTTT; CDR3: CASSLRPGGGKLFF
V: TRBV7-2; D: NA; size: once; J: TRBJ1-5; DNA: TGTGCCAGCAGCTTAGTCCTCACGACTGTTAATCAGCCCCAGCATTTT; CDR3: CASSLVLTTVNQPQHF
V: TRBV10-3; D: TRBD1; size: NA; J: TRBJ1-3; DNA: TGTGCCATCAGTGGACAGGGGGCTTTGGCAGGAAACACCATATATTTT; CDR3: CAISGQGALAGNTIYF
V: TRBV6-2/TRBV6-3; D: TRBD2; size: NA; J: TRBJ2-2; DNA: TGTGCCAGCAGTCTGGGACTAGCGGGACCCGGGGAGCTGTTTTTT; CDR3: CASSLGLAGPGELFF
V: TRBV7-2; D: NA; size: once; J: TRBJ1-1; DNA: TGTGCCAGCAGCCTCTTGATAGACACTGAAGCTTTCTTT; CDR3: CASSLLIDTEAFF
V: TRBV7-8; D: NA; size: NA; J: TRBJ1-1; DNA: TGTGCCAGCAGCTTACTCGAGACAGGACACACTGAAGCTTTCTTT; CDR3: CASSLLETGHTEAFF
V: TRBV24-1; D: NA; size: NA; J: TRBJ1-2; DNA: TGTGCCACCAGTGACCCGGGAGCCCCTAACTATGGCTACACCTTC; CDR3: CATSDPGAPNYGYTF
V: TRBV5-1; D: NA; size: NA; J: TRBJ1-1; DNA: TGCGCCAGCAGCGAGGGGACAATCGGCATAATTGAAGCTTTCTTT; CDR3: CASSEGTIGIIEAFF
V: TRBV16; D: NA; size: NA; J: TRBJ1-2; DNA: TGTGCCAGCAGCCAATCGATCCGAGGGCAGGTCAGCGGCTACACCTTC; CDR3: CASSQSIRGQVSGYTF
V: TRBV11-3; D: NA; size: once; J: TRBJ2-1; DNA: TGTGCCAGCAGCTTAAGAACAGGCTACTACAATGAGCAGTTCTTC; CDR3: CASSLRTGYYNEQFF
V: TRBV19; D: NA; size: few; J: TRBJ1-2; DNA: TGTGCCAGTAGTATAGGGAGCCGGCTATACTATGGCTACACCTTC; CDR3: CASSIGSRLYYGYTF
V: TRBV4-3; D: NA; size: NA; J: TRBJ1-1; DNA: TGCGCCAGCAGCCAAGTTGACAGAGTGAACACTGAAGCTTTCTTT; CDR3: CASSQVDRVNTEAFF
V: TRBV3-1/TRBV3-2; D: TRBD2; size: once; J: TRBJ2-1; DNA: TGTGCCAGCAGCCGTCGACTAGCGGGAGGGGTAAATGAGCAGTTCTTC; CDR3: CASSRRLAGGVNEQFF
V: TRBV2; D: NA; size: NA; J: TRBJ2-5; DNA: TGTGCCAGCAGTGACTCCAGGGTAGGGACCCAGTACTTC; CDR3: CASSDSRVGTQYF
V: TRBV5-6; D: NA; size: NA; J: TRBJ1-2; DNA: TGTGCCAGCAGCCAGGGCTTCCTTAACTATGGCTACACCTTC; CDR3: CASSQGFLNYGYTF
V: TRBV18; D: TRBD1; size: NA; J: TRBJ2-1; DNA: TGTGCCAGCTCACCGCGGACAGGGGATGGTCAGAATGAGCAGTTCTTC; CDR3: CASSPRTGDGQNEQFF
V: TRBV6-1; D: TRBD1; size: NA; J: TRBJ2-2; DNA: TGTGCCAGCAGTGGACAGGGGGCCCTGAACACCGGGGAGCTGTTTTTT; CDR3: CASSGQGALNTGELFF
V: TRBV15; D: NA; size: NA; J: TRBJ1-1; DNA: TGTGCCACCAGCTTAGCACAGAACACTGAAGCTTTCTTT; CDR3: CATSLAQNTEAFF
V: TRBV6-1; D: NA; size: NA; J: TRBJ1-3; DNA: TGTGCCAGCAGTGAGGGACTGATCTCTGGAAACACCATATATTTT; CDR3: CASSEGLISGNTIYF
V: TRBV27; D: NA; size: NA; J: TRBJ2-2; DNA: TGTGCCAGCAGTCCTCGGTCGGGCGGGGAGCTGTTTTTT; CDR3: CASSPRSGGELFF
V: TRBV27; D: TRBD1; size: NA; J: TRBJ2-1; DNA: TGTGCCAGCAGCTTTGGGACAGGGAATGAGCAGTTCTTC; CDR3: CASSFGTGNEQFF
V: TRBV3-1/TRBV3-2; D: NA; size: NA; J: TRBJ1-5; DNA: TGTGCCAGCAGCCAGGGAAGGGGGGGCGGTCAGCCCCAGCATTTT; CDR3: CASSQGRGGGQPQHF
V: TRBV9; D: TRBD1; size: once; J: TRBJ1-2; DNA: TGTGCCAGCAGCCCAGGGGGGCGGGTCTATGGCTACACCTTC; CDR3: CASSPGGRVYGYTF
V: TRBV7-6; D: NA; size: once; J: TRBJ2-1; DNA: TGTGCCAGCAGCTTAGCGAGCTCCCCTACCTACAATGAGCAGTTCTTC; CDR3: CASSLASSPTYNEQFF
V: TRBV6-2/TRBV6-3; D: TRBD1; size: NA; J: TRBJ2-3; DNA: TGTGCCAGCAGTTGGACAGGGTTCCTGACAGATACGCAGTATTTT; CDR3: CASSWTGFLTDTQYF
V: TRBV4-3; D: TRBD1; size: NA; J: TRBJ1-3; DNA: TGCGCCAGCAGCCGCCACTTTCAGGAGACAGGGGCGAACTCTGGAAACACCATATATTTT; CDR3: CASSRHFQETGANSGNTIYF
V: TRBV6-5; D: NA; size: once; J: TRBJ2-5; DNA: TGTGCCAGCACCCAGGGGACTACCAGGGAGACCCAGTACTTC; CDR3: CASTQGTTRETQYF
V: TRBV7-2; D: TRBD2; size: NA; J: TRBJ2-1; DNA: TGTGCCAGCAGCTTAGCTCCAGCGGGAGCATCCAATGAGCAGTTCTTC; CDR3: CASSLAPAGASNEQFF
V: TRBV5-1; D: TRBD1; size: NA; J: TRBJ2-6; DNA: TGCGCCAGCAGCTTGGGGACAGGGGGCTCTGGGGCCAACGTCCTGACTTTC; CDR3: CASSLGTGGSGANVLTF
V: TRBV9; D: NA; size: NA; J: TRBJ1-6; DNA: TGTGCCAGCAGTCTCCTGTCGGAGGCCAGCTCCTATAATTCACCCCTCCACTTT; CDR3: CASSLLSEASSYNSPLHF
V: TRBV2; D: NA; size: NA; J: TRBJ2-1; DNA: TGTGCCAGTAGTCGGTACAATGAGCAGTTCTTC; CDR3: CASSRYNEQFF
V: TRBV30; D: NA; size: NA; J: TRBJ2-3; DNA: TGTGCCTGGAGTGTTGGGCCAGATACGCAGTATTTT; CDR3: CAWSVGPDTQYF
V: TRBV19; D: NA; size: NA; J: TRBJ2-3; DNA: TGTGCCAGTAGTATGGCTGGAGATACGCAGTATTTT; CDR3: CASSMAGDTQYF
V: TRBV24-1; D: NA; size: NA; J: TRBJ2-2; DNA: TGTGCCACCAGGCGAGGAGACGCGGAGGCCGGGGAGCTGTTTTTT; CDR3: CATRRGDAEAGELFF
V: TRBV6-5; D: NA; size: NA; J: TRBJ2-3; DNA: TGTGCCAGCACCCAGGGAGGGGGGACAGATACGCAGTATTTT; CDR3: CASTQGGGTDTQYF
V: TRBV28; D: NA; size: NA; J: TRBJ1-5; DNA: TGTGCCAGCAGTTTATCTCCCGGGAGGTCGGGCAATCAGCCCCAGCATTTT; CDR3: CASSLSPGRSGNQPQHF
V: TRBV2; D: NA; size: NA; J: TRBJ1-1; DNA: TGTGCCAGCAGTGAAGCGACGGGGACTGAAGCTTTCTTT; CDR3: CASSEATGTEAFF
V: TRBV4-3; D: NA; size: NA; J: TRBJ2-1; DNA: TGCGCCAGCAGCCAAGAGGGACTGGAGGGACAGACCTACAATGAGCAGTTCTTC; CDR3: CASSQEGLEGQTYNEQFF
V: TRBV28; D: TRBD1; size: NA; J: TRBJ1-2; DNA: TGTGCCAGCAGTTTGCTGGGACAGGGCCTTACTAGCTACACCTTC; CDR3: CASSLLGQGLTSYTF
V: TRBV4-3; D: TRBD1; size: NA; J: TRBJ1-1; DNA: TGCGCCAGCAGCCAAGCTTCGGGACAGGCGATGAGGACTGAAGCTTTCTTT; CDR3: CASSQASGQAMRTEAFF
V: TRBV3-1/TRBV3-2; D: TRBD1; size: once; J: TRBJ1-4; DNA: TGTGCCAGCAGCCAAGTACCGGGACAGGGATTTGAAAAACTGTTTTTT; CDR3: CASSQVPGQGFEKLFF
V: TRBV10-2; D: NA; size: NA; J: TRBJ1-6; DNA: TGCGCCAGCTGGACAGCGACCTCCTATAATTCACCCCTCCACTTT; CDR3: CASWTATSYNSPLHF
V: TRBV15; D: TRBD1; size: NA; J: TRBJ1-2; DNA: TGTGCCACCAGCAGAGCAGGACAGGGAAACAACTATGGCTACACCTTC; CDR3: CATSRAGQGNNYGYTF